The entry below describes one TCR beta chain. There are 15 residues in the CDR3. Trimming removed 0 bases from V and 4 bases from J, with 12 bases in between. CDR1 is SGHRS and CDR2 is YFSETQ in the germline V gene. Study members were between about 18 and 89 years old and lived in 20 to 30 US regions. This sample is drawn from a study of blood T cell repertoires in COVID-19. Whole-study context: Acute-phase and convalescent COVID-19 samples originated in the United States, Italy and Spain.

Source study methods: By means of reference gene primer amplification, nucleated cell counts were estimated. Libraries were prepared by immunoSEQ multiplex PCR; TCRdb keeps only in-frame clonotypes and omits some of them. That table furnishes V, J and clone size, whereas the DNA furnished D and trimming. The sample contains more than 60,000 clones, more than 75% of which appear only once. The V call is TRBV5-1, the J call TRBJ2-3; perhaps TRBD1 as D (5 bases). Material: PBMCs or T cells enriched from blood (not recorded which). This sequence originates from a woman aged 35 to 49 who had recovered from COVID-19. The chain's CDR3 is CASSLAGSVPDTQYF. The CDR3 DNA follows: TGCGCCAGCAGCTTGGCAGGGTCGGTACCAGATACGCAGTATTTT.